A single sample is the source of the 14 T cell receptor beta chains below, sequenced in a study of technical replicates of blood from several donors. Sequencing used immunoSEQ multiplex PCR; TCRdb keeps in-frame clones, though not all of them. The data hold roughly 87,000 clones, with about 94% observed a single time. The specimen was T cells isolated from PBMCs. These receptors were obtained from a human donor in good health.

V gene TRBV6-1 combines with J gene TRBJ1-6; D may be TRBD1 (6 bases). The V end lost 4 bases, the J end lost 4 bases, and 11 bases lay between the germline ends. The CDR3 covers 15 residues. In germline, CDR1 is MNHNS, CDR2 SASEGT. Written as DNA, the CDR3 is TGTGCCAGCAGTGCACAGGGCGATTATAATTCACCCCTCCACTTT. This translates into CASSAQGDYNSPLHF.

This clone was seen only once. This sequence joins TRBV5-1 and TRBJ2-7; 7 positions agree with TRBD2. V shed 3 bases, J shed 7 bases, and the junction held 7 bases outside the gene matches. From germline, CDR1 is SGHRS and CDR2 YFSETQ. The CDR3 covers 13 residues. The CDR3 here is CASSSLTAGEQYF. DNA of the CDR3: TGCGCCAGCAGCTCGTTGACAGCGGGGGAGCAGTACTTC. The full variable domain, with the rest looked up from reference TRBV5-1 and TRBJ2-7, is KAGVTQTPRYLIKTRGQQVTLSCSPISGHRSVSWYQQTPGQGLQFLFEYFSETQRNKGNFPGRFSGRQFSNSRSEMNVSTLELGDSALYLCASSSLTAGEQYFGPGTRLTVT.

This clone was observed a few times. V is TRBV30 and J is TRBJ1-1, with D possibly matching TRBD1 (5 bases). The CDR3 has 14 residues. The germline V gene has CDR1 GTSNPN and CDR2 SVGIG (reference sequence). V shed 3 bases and J shed 4 bases, with 15 bases lying between them. In DNA, the CDR3 is TGTGCCTGGAGACGCCTCAGGGAGGGCACTGAAGCTTTCTTT. This codes for CAWRRLREGTEAFF.

The chain is built from TRBV18 and TRBJ2-7, with D possibly TRBD1 on 8 matching bases. The CDR3 has 17 amino acids. CDR1 is KGHSH and CDR2 is LQKENI in the germline V gene. Trimming cost V 3 bases and J 0 bases, with 18 bases left between them. The CDR3 loop is CASSPLDRGGSSYEQYF. Here the CDR3 DNA reads TGTGCCAGCTCACCCCTCGACAGGGGCGGGAGCTCCTACGAGCAGTACTTC.

In DNA form, the CDR3 reads TGTGCCAGCAGCACGGGGCCGGGGGTGAAGGGCAATGAGCAGTTCTTC. The encoded protein is CASSTGPGVKGNEQFF. V is TRBV7-3 and J is TRBJ2-1; D perhaps matches TRBD2 (6 bases). Germline V gives CDR1 SGHTA, CDR2 FQGTGA. Trimming shortened V by 5 bases and J by 6 bases, and 20 bases separated the two germline ends. CDR3 length: 16 amino acids.

The CDR3 nucleotides are TGTGCCAGCAGCGTACAACAGGGGTTGAATGAGCAGTTCTTC. Its protein product is CASSVQQGLNEQFF. The chain has TRBV9 and TRBJ2-1; 7 bases align to TRBD1. This CDR3 comprises 14 residues. Germline loops: CDR1 SGDLS, CDR2 YYNGEE. V was clipped by 1 base and J by 7 bases; unmatched bases: 5. Full variable domain (remainder filled in from reference TRBV9 and TRBJ2-1): DSGVTQTPKHLITATGQRVTLRCSPRSGDLSVYWYQQSLDQGLQFLIQYYNGEERAKGNILERFSAQQFPDLHSELNLSSLELGDSALYFCASSVQQGLNEQFFGPGTRLTVL.

V gene TRBV28 combines with J gene TRBJ2-5, with TRBD1 as a possible D gene (5 bases). The CDR3 consists of 14 residues. CDR1 MDHEN and CDR2 SYDVKM come from the germline V gene. Between the trimmed V and J ends, which lost 2 bases and 1 base, there was a span of 8 bases. The CDR3 nucleotides are TGTGCCAGCAGTTTAAGACAGATCCAAGAGACCCAGTACTTC. Protein sequence: CASSLRQIQETQYF.

This chain uses TRBV14 with TRBJ2-7, with TRBD2 matching over 11 bases. J gave up 7 bases and V 1 base, and 9 bases lay outside the gene matches. The germline gives CDR1 SGHDN, CDR2 FVKESK. The length of the CDR3 is 16 residues. Here the CDR3 DNA reads TGTGCCAGCAGCCAAGTCCCTAGCGGGAGGCCGGGGGAGCAGTACTTC. As protein: CASSQVPSGRPGEQYF.

The chain joins TRBV29-1 to TRBJ2-3; 9 bases agree with TRBD1. Germline V gene sequence: CDR1 SQVTM, CDR2 ANQGSEA. V was clipped by 4 bases and J by 1 base; unmatched bases: 3. This CDR3 contains 14 residues. The CDR3 nucleotides are TGCAGCGTTGTTGACAGGGGGGGCACAGATACGCAGTATTTT. Residues: CSVVDRGGTDTQYF.

The chain recombines TRBV2 with TRBJ2-7; TRBD2 agrees at 12 bases. Germline CDR1 reads SNHLY; CDR2 reads FYNNEI. The CDR3 is 15 amino acids. Trimming took 6 bases from V and 3 from J; bases not matched to a gene: 6. The CDR3, as DNA: TGTGCCAGCAGCCTGACTAGCGGGGGAAACTACGAGCAGTACTTC. Its translation: CASSLTSGGNYEQYF.

The chain has TRBV6-6 and TRBJ1-5, with unresolved D. The CDR3 covers 15 residues. V lost 1 base to trimming and J lost 3 bases, with 10 bases between them. Germline V gives CDR1 MNHNY, CDR2 SVGAGI (reference sequence). CDR3 in DNA: TGTGCCAGCAGTTACTTGGTCGGTTCCAATCAGCCCCAGCATTTT. Amino acids: CASSYLVGSNQPQHF.

The chain carries TRBV19 and TRBJ1-3, with 7 bases lining up with TRBD1. J was trimmed by 4 bases and V by 9 bases; bases with no gene match: 18. Germline CDR1 reads LNHDA; CDR2 reads SQIVND (reference sequence). The CDR3 consists of 17 residues. Here the CDR3 reads CASNRGDASADGNTIYF. DNA for the CDR3: TGTGCCAGCAACAGGGGCGACGCCAGTGCGGACGGAAACACCATATATTTT.

V and J are TRBV6-1 and TRBJ1-1; TRBD1 is a possible D gene (6 bases). This CDR3 has 18 residues. Germline loops: CDR1 MNHNS, CDR2 SASEGT. With 1 base removed from V and 1 base from J, the gap between germline ends came to 19 bases. The CDR3 here is CASSEVLGRGLGNTEAFF. CDR3 coding DNA: TGTGCCAGCAGTGAAGTTTTGGGCAGGGGTCTTGGGAACACTGAAGCTTTCTTT.

The CDR3 protein is CASSTTPGRSTDTQYF. CDR3 coding DNA: TGTGCCAGTAGTACAACCCCGGGGAGGAGCACAGATACGCAGTATTTT. The chain employs TRBV19 and TRBJ2-3; D is perhaps TRBD2 (6 bases). CDR3 length: 16 amino acids. The germline CDR1 and CDR2 sequences are LNHDA and SQIVND (reference sequence). V was clipped by 4 bases and J by 0 bases, with 14 bases between them. Supplemented by reference TRBV19 and TRBJ2-3, the full variable domain reads DGGITQSPKYLFRKEGQNVTLSCEQNLNHDAMYWYRQDPGQGLRLIYYSQIVNDFQKGDIAEGYSVSREKKESFPLTVTSAQKNPTAFYLCASSTTPGRSTDTQYFGPGTRLTVL.